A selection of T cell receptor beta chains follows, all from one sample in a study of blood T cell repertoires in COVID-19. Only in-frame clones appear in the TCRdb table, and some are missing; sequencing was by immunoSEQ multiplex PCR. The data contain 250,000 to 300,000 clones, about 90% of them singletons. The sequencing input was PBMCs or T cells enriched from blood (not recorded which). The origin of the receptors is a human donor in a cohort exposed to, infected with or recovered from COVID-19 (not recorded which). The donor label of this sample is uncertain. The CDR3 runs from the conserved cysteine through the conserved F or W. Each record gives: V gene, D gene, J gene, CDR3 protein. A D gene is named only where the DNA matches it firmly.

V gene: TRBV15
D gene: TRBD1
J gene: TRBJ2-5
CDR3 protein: CATSRDRGQETQYF

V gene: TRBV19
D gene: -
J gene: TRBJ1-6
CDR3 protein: CASSYSQSSYNSPLHF

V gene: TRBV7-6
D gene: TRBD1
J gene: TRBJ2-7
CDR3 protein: CASSLGQGGHEQYF

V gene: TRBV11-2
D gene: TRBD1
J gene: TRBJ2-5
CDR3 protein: CASSLGGTEETQYF

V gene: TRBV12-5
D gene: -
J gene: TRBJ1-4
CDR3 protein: CASVGGVGEKLFF

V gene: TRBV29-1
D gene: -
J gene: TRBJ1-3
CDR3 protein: CSVDLQGSGNTIYF

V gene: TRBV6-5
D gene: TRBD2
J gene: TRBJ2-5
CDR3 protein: CASLKRGGETQYF

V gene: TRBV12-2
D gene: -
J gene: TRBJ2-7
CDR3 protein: CASRFRVEGEQYF

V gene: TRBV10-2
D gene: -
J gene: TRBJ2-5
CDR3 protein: CASSDPRRVRETQYF

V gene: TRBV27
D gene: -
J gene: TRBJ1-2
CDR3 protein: CASSFRGAREGSFGYTF

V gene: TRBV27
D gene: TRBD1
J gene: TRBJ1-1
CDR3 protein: CASNRDRVKVNTEAFF

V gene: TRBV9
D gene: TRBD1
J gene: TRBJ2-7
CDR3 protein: CASSVRDRGPNYSYEQYF

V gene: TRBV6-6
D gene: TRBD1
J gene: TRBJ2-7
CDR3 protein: CASSSDRVYEQYF

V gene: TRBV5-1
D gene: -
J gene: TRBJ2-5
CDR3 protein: CASSLWGGEETQYF

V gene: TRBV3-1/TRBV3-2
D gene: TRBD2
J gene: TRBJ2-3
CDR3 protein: CASSQLSGGVQYF

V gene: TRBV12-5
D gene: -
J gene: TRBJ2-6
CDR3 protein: CASGPWGGLRGANVLTF

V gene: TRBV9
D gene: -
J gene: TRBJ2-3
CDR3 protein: CASSRGGPDTQYF

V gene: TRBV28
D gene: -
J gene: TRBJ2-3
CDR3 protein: CASSRTGLTDTQYF

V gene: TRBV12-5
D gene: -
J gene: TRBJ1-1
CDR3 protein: CAGSRGTNTEAFF

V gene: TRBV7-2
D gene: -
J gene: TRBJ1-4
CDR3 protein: CASSDRTAYNEKLFF

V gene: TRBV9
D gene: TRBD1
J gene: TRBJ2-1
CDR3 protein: CASSPTGGNEQFF

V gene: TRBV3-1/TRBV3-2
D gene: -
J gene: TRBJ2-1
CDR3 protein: CASSPTRGSYNEQFF

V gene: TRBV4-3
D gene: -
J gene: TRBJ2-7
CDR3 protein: CASSRVHTGIEFPEQYF

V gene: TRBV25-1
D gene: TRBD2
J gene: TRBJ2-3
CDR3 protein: CASSEIAGGTDTQYF

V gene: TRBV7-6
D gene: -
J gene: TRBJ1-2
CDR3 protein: CASSFSERYGYTF

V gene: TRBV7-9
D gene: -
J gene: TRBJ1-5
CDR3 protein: CASSLGAGGNQPQHF

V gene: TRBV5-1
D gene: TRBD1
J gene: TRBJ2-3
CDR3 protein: CASRGDRFSTDTQYF

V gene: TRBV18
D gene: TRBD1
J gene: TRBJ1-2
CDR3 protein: CASSPGTGFRYGYTF

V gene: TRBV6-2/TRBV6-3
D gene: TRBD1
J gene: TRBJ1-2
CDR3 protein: CASSPFSGSRQGGDGYTF

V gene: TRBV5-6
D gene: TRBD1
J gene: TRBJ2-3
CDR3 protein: CASSLFRDSSTDTQYF

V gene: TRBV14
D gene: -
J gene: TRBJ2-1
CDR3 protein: CASSQDTINEQFF

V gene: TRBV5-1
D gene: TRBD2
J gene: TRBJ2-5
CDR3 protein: CASSPGTSYETQYF

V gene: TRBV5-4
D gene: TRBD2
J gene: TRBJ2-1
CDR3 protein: CASSLVLAVDNEQFF

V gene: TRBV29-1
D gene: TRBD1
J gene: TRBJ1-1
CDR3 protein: CSDRGLRPEAFF

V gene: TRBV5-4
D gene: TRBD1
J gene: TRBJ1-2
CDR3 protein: CASSERPGQGSYGYTF

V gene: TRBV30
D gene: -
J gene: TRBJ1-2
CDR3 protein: CAWSDGRGYTF

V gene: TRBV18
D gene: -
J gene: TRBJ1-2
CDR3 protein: CASSPPGLGLANYGYTF

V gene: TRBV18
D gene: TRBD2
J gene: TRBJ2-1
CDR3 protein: CASSPGLADYNEQFF

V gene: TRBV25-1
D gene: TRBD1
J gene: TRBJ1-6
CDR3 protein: CASSELPGGGNSPLHF

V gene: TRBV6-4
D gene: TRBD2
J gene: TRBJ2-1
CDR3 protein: CASSPLGGGFDEQFF

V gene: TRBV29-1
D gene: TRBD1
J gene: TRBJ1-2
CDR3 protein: CSVENRGLTAANYGYTF

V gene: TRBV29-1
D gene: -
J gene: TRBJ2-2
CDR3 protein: CSVVRGSGELFF

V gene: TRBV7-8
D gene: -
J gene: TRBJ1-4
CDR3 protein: CASSLTVGEKLFF

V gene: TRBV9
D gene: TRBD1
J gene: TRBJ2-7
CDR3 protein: CASSSGTGSYEQYF

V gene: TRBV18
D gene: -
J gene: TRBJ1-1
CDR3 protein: CASSPYGRGTEAFF

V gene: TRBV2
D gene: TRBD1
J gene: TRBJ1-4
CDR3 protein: CASRETGEVKLFF

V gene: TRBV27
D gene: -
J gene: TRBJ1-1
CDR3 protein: CASSLTGAMNTEAFF

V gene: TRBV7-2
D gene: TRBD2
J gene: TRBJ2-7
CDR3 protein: CASSPLGAGGLEQYF

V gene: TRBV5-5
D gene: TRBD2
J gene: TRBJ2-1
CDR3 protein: CASSLVAGGINEQFF

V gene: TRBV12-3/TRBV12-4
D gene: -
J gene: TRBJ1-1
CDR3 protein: CASSLTGDRAFF

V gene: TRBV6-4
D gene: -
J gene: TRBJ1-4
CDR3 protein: CASSASAGNEKLFF

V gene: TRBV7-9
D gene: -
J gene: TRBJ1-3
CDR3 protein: CASSLGGLNSGNTIYF

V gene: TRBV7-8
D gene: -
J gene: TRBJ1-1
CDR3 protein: CASSLLPQGSMNTEAFF

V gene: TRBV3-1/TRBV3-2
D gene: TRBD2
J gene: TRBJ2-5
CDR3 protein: CASSQQGGAGGARETQYF

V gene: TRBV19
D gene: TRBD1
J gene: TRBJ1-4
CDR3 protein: CASSIAGGLPIELFF

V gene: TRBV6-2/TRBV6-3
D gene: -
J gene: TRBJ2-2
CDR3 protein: CASSRYRDNRLPNTGELFF

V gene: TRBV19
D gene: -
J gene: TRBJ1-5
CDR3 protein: CASSIQGSGNQPQHF

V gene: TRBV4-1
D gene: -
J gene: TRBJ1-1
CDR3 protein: CASSQLTGSTEAFF